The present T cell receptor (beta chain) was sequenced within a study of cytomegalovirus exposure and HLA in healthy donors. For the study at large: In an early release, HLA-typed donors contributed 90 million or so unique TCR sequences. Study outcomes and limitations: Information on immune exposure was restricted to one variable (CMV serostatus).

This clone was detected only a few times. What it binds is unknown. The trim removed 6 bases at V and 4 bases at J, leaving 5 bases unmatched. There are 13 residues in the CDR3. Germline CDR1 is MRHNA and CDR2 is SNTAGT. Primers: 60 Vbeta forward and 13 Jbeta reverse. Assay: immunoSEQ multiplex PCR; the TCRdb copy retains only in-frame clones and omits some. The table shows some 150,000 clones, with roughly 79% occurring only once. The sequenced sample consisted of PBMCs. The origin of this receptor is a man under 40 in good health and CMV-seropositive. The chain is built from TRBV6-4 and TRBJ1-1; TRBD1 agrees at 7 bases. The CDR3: CASSPDRATEAFF. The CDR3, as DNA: TGTGCCAGCAGCCCTGACAGGGCCACTGAAGCTTTCTTT.